The TCR beta chain under discussion was sequenced for a study of human T cells and chemical hapten exposure. About the study: It was small differences in pooled library volume that mainly caused per-sample TCR yields to vary.

This clonotype was counted a few times. TCRdb recomputed calls from the RACE reads with MiXCR, one row per CDR3 protein. The profile shows tens of thousands of distinct CDR3 sequences, about 10% of them singletons. Indicated time point: patch test 1, 2 weeks after DPC sensitization. Treatment meaning: therapeutic diphenylcyclopropenone sensitization with weekly scalp DPC. This CDR3 is built from 19 residues. The trim removed 6 bases at V and 4 bases at J, leaving 14 bases unmatched. The germline V gene encodes CDR1 MNHEY and CDR2 SVGEGT. The V call is TRBV6-2 or TRBV6-3, the J call TRBJ2-3, with 15 positions matching TRBD2. The sequence came from a woman aged 45-60 years with alopecia areata. Some clones in this sample may be carry-over from other donors' samples. Sequenced material: whole blood, taken in connection with sensitization to the hapten diphenylcyclopropenone (DPC). CDR3 region: CASRKHGLAGGPIADTQYF. CDR3 coding DNA: TGTGCCAGCAGGAAACATGGACTAGCGGGAGGGCCTATTGCAGATACGCAGTATTTT.